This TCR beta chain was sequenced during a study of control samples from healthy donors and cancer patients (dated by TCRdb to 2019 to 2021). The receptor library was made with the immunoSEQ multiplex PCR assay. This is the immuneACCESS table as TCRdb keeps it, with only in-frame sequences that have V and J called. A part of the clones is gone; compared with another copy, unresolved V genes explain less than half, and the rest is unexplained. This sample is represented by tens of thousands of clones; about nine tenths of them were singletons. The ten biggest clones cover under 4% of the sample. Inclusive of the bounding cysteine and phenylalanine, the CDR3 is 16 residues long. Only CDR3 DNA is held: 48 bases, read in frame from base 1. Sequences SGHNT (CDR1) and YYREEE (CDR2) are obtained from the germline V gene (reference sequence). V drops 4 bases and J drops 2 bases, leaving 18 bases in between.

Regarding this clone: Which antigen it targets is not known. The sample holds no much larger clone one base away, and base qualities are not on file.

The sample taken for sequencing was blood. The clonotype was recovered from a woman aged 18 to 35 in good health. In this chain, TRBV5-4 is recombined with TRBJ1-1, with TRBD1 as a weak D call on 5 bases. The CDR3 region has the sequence CASSRMLTADNTEAFF. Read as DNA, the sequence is TGTGCCAGCAGCCGAATGTTGACAGCCGACAACACTGAAGCTTTCTTT.